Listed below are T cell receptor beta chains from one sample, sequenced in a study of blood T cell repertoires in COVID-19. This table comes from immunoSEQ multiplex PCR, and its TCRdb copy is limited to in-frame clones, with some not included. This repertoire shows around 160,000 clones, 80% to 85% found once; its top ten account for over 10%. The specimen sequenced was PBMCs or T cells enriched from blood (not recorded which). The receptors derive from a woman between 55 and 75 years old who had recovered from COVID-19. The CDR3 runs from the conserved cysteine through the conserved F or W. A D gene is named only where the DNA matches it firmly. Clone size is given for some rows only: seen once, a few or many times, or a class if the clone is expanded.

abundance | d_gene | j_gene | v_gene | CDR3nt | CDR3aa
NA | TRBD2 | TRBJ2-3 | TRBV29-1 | TGCAGCGTTCCCGGGACTAGCGGAAGCACAGATACGCAGTATTTT | CSVPGTSGSTDTQYF
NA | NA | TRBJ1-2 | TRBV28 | TGTGCCACCCGCTCCCAGGGGTTTGGGGGCTACACCTTC | CATRSQGFGGYTF
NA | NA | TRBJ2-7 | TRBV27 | TGTGCCAGCAGTTTATATGCGGGACCAATCTACGAGCAGTACTTC | CASSLYAGPIYEQYF
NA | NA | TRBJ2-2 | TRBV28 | TGTGCCAGCAAGCGGACCTCACTGAACACCGGGGAGCTGTTTTTT | CASKRTSLNTGELFF
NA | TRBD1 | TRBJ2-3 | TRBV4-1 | TGCGCCAGCAGCCAAGGACAGGGGTTCGCAGATACGCAGTATTTT | CASSQGQGFADTQYF
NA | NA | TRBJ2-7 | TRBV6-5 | TGTGCCTCTAATCGGGAACCCATCTACGAGCAGTACTTC | CASNREPIYEQYF
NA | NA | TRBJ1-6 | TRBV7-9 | TGTGCCAGCAGCTCAGGGGATATCTATAATTCACCCCTCCACTTT | CASSSGDIYNSPLHF
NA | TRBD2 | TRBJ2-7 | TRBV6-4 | TGTGCCAGCAGACTACTTAGCGGGAGGGGCTCCTACGAGCAGTACTTC | CASRLLSGRGSYEQYF
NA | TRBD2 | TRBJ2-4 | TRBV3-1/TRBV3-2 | TGTGCCAGCAGCCAAGTTTCTAGCGGGGGGGCTAGAAACATTCAGTACTTC | CASSQVSSGGARNIQYF
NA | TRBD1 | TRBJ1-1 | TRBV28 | TGTGCCAGCAGTACCGCAGGGGGCGCGGGCACTGAAGCTTTCTTT | CASSTAGGAGTEAFF
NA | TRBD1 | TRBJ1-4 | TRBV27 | TGTGCCAGCAGACCATTCACACACTCGACAGGGACTGAAAAACTGTTTTTT | CASRPFTHSTGTEKLFF
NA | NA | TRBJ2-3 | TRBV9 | TGTGCCAGCAGCGTAGGGGTGGAGATCCGCACAGATACGCAGTATTTT | CASSVGVEIRTDTQYF
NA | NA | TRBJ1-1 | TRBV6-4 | TGTGCCAGCAGTGTGTCCGCATTTACTACGAACACTGAAGCTTTCTTT | CASSVSAFTTNTEAFF
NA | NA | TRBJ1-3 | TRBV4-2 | TGTGCCAGCAGCCAAGAGCTGACACGGTTCTCTGGAAACACCATATATTTT | CASSQELTRFSGNTIYF
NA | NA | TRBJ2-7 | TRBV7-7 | TGTGCTAGCAGCTTATCCCCCTCCTCTGAGCAGTACTTC | CASSLSPSSEQYF
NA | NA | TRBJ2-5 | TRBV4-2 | TGTGCCAGCAGCCAAGATCAGGGGAGGGCGCAGACCCAGTACTTC | CASSQDQGRAQTQYF
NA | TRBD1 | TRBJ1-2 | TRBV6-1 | TGTGCCAGCAGTGAGACAGGGGGAGGTGGCTACACCTTC | CASSETGGGGYTF
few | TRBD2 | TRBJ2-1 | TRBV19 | TGTGCCAGTAGTGACTACGCCGGCGGCGGGAGAGGAACCTACAATGAGCAGTTCTTC | CASSDYAGGGRGTYNEQFF
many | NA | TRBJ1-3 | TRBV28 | TGTGCCAGCAGTCTTGGACTGAACTCTGGAAACACCATATATTTT | CASSLGLNSGNTIYF
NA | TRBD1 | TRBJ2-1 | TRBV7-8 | TGTGCCAGCAGGCGGTGGACAGGGAACGATGAGCAGTTCTTC | CASRRWTGNDEQFF
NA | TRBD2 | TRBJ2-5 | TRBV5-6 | TGTGCCAGCAGCTTGCATCGCGGCGGGAGCCTCGGGGAGACCCAGTACTTC | CASSLHRGGSLGETQYF
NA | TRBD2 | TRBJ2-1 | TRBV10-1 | TGCGCCAGCAGTGAGACGGACGGGAGGGCCTCGGGTGAGCAGTTCTTC | CASSETDGRASGEQFF
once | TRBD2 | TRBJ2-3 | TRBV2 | TGTGCCAGCAGCGGGACTAGCGGGAGTAGCATCACAGATACGCAGTATTTT | CASSGTSGSSITDTQYF
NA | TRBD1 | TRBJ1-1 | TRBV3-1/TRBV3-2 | TGTGCCAGCAGTATACAGGGGCCGATGAACACTGAAGCTTTCTTT | CASSIQGPMNTEAFF
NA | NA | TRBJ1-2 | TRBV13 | TGTGCCAGCAGCTTAGGCGGATCTTCAGTCCAGGGCTATGGCTACACCTTC | CASSLGGSSVQGYGYTF
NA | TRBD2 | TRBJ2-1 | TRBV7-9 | TGTGCCAGCAGCCGACTAGCAGGTTCCGATGAGCAGTTCTTC | CASSRLAGSDEQFF
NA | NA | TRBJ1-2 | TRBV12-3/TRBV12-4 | TGTGCCAGCAGTTTTGGGGGCAGTGGCTACACCTTC | CASSFGGSGYTF
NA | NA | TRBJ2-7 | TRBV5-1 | TGCGCCAGCAGCTTGGCCGCGGGAAACTCCTACGAGCAGTACTTC | CASSLAAGNSYEQYF